Shown below are 13 T cell receptor beta chains from a single sample sequenced in a study of cytomegalovirus exposure and HLA in healthy donors. Vbeta (60) and Jbeta (13) primers were used in the PCR. Sequenced by immunoSEQ multiplex PCR; TCRdb stores in-frame clones only, minus some. The table lists around 200,000 clones, around 80% of them singletons, with less than 3% in the top ten. Sample: PBMCs. The receptors here all came from a woman aged 55-70 years in good health and CMV-seropositive.

V is TRBV7-3 and J is TRBJ1-1; no clear D. This CDR3 is 13 amino acids long. V was trimmed by 1 base and J by 3 bases, leaving 6 bases between them. The V gene's germline CDR1 is SGHTA and CDR2 FQGTGA. DNA for the CDR3: TGTGCCAGCAGCTTAAGGTTAGACACTGAAGCTTTCTTT. It codes for CASSLRLDTEAFF.

V usage is TRBV5-4 and J usage is TRBJ1-2; 7 bases are a match to TRBD1. J gave up 0 bases and V 5 bases, and 7 bases lay outside the gene matches. CDR3 length: 15 residues. Germline lookup yields CDR1 SGHNT and CDR2 YYREEE (reference sequence). In nucleotides, the CDR3 is TGTGCCAGCAGTTCCGGGACAGAAGCTAACTATGGCTACACCTTC. Its protein product is CASSSGTEANYGYTF.

The chain carries TRBV12-5 and TRBJ2-5; 10 bases map to TRBD2. The CDR3 runs 16 residues. From germline, CDR1 is LGHNT and CDR2 FRNRAP. V lost 7 bases and J lost 2; bases outside the gene matches: 10. The DNA for the CDR3 is TGTGCTAGTGCCCTTGCCGTAGCGGGGGGACAAGAGACCCAGTACTTC. Translated, it gives CASALAVAGGQETQYF. Full variable domain (rest looked up from reference TRBV12-5 and TRBJ2-5): DARVTQTPRHKVTEMGQEVTMRCQPILGHNTVFWYRQTMMQGLELLAYFRNRAPLDDSGMPKDRFSAEMPDATLATLKIQPSEPRDSAVYFCASALAVAGGQETQYFGPGTRLLVL.

This clone was counted a few times. The chain couples TRBV5-1 to TRBJ2-7, with no clear D. The CDR3 loop spans 13 amino acids. V was pared by 0 bases and J by 7 bases, with 11 bases between. Germline loops: CDR1 SGHRS, CDR2 YFSETQ. The DNA for the CDR3 is TGCGCCAGCAGCTTGGCCCCCTCCGGGGAGCAGTACTTC. Amino acids: CASSLAPSGEQYF.

This sequence joins TRBV9 and TRBJ2-7; TRBD2 aligns across 9 bases. The J segment lost 6 bases and the V segment lost 2 bases, leaving 12 bases of the junction unmatched. Germline CDR1 SGDLS, CDR2 YYNGEE. This CDR3 is built from 16 residues. CDR3 loop: CASSVSGRLLRGEQYF. In DNA, the CDR3 is TGTGCCAGCAGCGTGAGCGGGAGGCTGCTAAGGGGCGAGCAGTACTTC. Based on the CDR3 plus reference TRBV9 and TRBJ2-7, the full variable domain is DSGVTQTPKHLITATGQRVTLRCSPRSGDLSVYWYQQSLDQGLQFLIQYYNGEERAKGNILERFSAQQFPDLHSELNLSSLELGDSALYFCASSVSGRLLRGEQYFGPGTRLTVT.

The chain joins TRBV4-2 to TRBJ2-5; the match to TRBD2 covers 8 bases. Germline CDR1 reads LGHNA; CDR2 reads YNFKEQ. J was trimmed by 1 base and V by 3 bases; bases with no gene match: 7. The CDR3 contains 16 residues. The CDR3, as DNA: TGTGCCAGCAGCCATACGCACGCGGGGGGCCAAGAGACCCAGTACTTC. It translates to CASSHTHAGGQETQYF.

This clone was observed a handful of times. The chain employs TRBV5-1 and TRBJ2-5; 8 nucleotides agree with TRBD1. Germline-derived CDR1 and CDR2 are SGHRS and YFSETQ. This CDR3 is built from 16 residues. V lost 4 bases, J lost 4 bases, and 12 bases stayed unmatched. In DNA, the CDR3 is TGCGCCAGCAGCCGCAGCATCGGACAGGGCGGAGAGACCCAGTACTTC. Protein product: CASSRSIGQGGETQYF.

V and J are TRBV5-1 and TRBJ2-5, with a possible D match to TRBD1 (6 bases). V dropped 4 bases and J dropped 1 base, with 8 bases sitting between them. This CDR3 region has 13 residues. Looked up from germline, CDR1 is SGHRS and CDR2 is YFSETQ. The CDR3 loop is CASSRDTQETQYF. The CDR3 nucleotides are TGCGCCAGCAGCCGGGACACCCAAGAGACCCAGTACTTC. The whole variable domain, filled in from reference TRBV5-1 and TRBJ2-5, reads KAGVTQTPRYLIKTRGQQVTLSCSPISGHRSVSWYQQTPGQGLQFLFEYFSETQRNKGNFPGRFSGRQFSNSRSEMNVSTLELGDSALYLCASSRDTQETQYFGPGTRLLVL.

The chain recombines TRBV4-3 with TRBJ2-7; 7 nucleotides match TRBD2. The germline V gene has CDR1 LGHNA and CDR2 YSLEER. The CDR3 extends over 15 amino acids. Germline trimming cut 1 base from V and 1 base from J; bases unmatched to any gene: 4. The DNA for the CDR3 is TGCGCCAGCAGCCAAGGGGTCGGGGGGTCCTACGAGCAGTACTTC. This codes for CASSQGVGGSYEQYF.

The rearrangement uses TRBV11-2 and TRBJ1-2, with D unresolved. This CDR3 has 15 residues. The ends were cut back, 1 base at V and 0 bases at J, with 9 bases in the middle. Per germline, CDR1 SGHAT and CDR2 FQNNGV. The CDR3 here is CASSLVVTANYGYTF. The CDR3 DNA is TGTGCCAGCAGCTTAGTGGTTACAGCTAACTATGGCTACACCTTC.

The chain's CDR3 is CASSFRVWHTQYF. For the CDR3, the DNA is TGTGCCAGCAGCTTCAGGGTCTGGCATACGCAGTATTTT. The chain links TRBV7-6 to TRBJ2-3; D is perhaps TRBD1 (5 bases). V lost 3 bases, J lost 7 bases, and 11 bases lay in between. This CDR3 has 13 residues. Germline values: CDR1 SGHVS, CDR2 FNYEAQ.

The chain links TRBV7-2 to TRBJ2-5; 11 bases line up with TRBD2. Trimming cost V 2 bases and J 4 bases; bases outside gene matches: 6. The CDR3 runs to 16 residues. The germline CDR1 and CDR2 sequences are SGHTA and FQGNSA. CDR3 loop: CASSLLAGGPRETQYF. The CDR3 DNA reads as TGTGCCAGCAGCTTACTAGCGGGGGGACCAAGAGAGACCCAGTACTTC.

This chain connects TRBV18 to TRBJ2-7; TRBD2 is a possible D gene (7 bases). Trimming pared 0 bases from V and 4 bases from J, leaving 13 bases between. The CDR3 is 15 residues long. Germline V gene lookup returns CDR1 KGHSH and CDR2 LQKENI. The CDR3 region has the DNA TGTGCCAGCTCACCACCTTCGGGGGGCGGGTACGAGCAGTACTTC. Translation gives CASSPPSGGGYEQYF.